The rows below give T cell receptor beta chains drawn from one sample of a study of cytotoxic CD8 clonotypes in ibrutinib-treated CLL. Sequencing was performed with immunoSEQ multiplex PCR; in TCRdb, only in-frame clones are kept and a portion is missing. The sample yields approximately 92,000 clones, over 60% seen once. Specimen: PBMCs, collected after 24 months of ibrutinib treatment. The receptors derive from a human donor with chronic lymphocytic leukemia. Both conserved end residues are part of each CDR3. A D gene is named only where the DNA matches it firmly. Size tells how often a clone was seen (once, few, many) or the class of an expanded clone, and some rows leave it out.

j_gene: TRBJ2-3; d_gene: -; v_gene: TRBV30; abundance: -; CDR3nt: TGTGCCTTTTCAGTATCGGGAACCACAGATACGCAGTATTTT; CDR3aa: CAFSVSGTTDTQYF
j_gene: TRBJ2-1; d_gene: -; v_gene: TRBV7-8; abundance: -; CDR3nt: TGTGCCAGCAGCCCAGGGGCCGAGCCCAGCTCCTACAATGAGCAGTTCTTC; CDR3aa: CASSPGAEPSSYNEQFF
j_gene: TRBJ1-4; d_gene: -; v_gene: TRBV7-9; abundance: -; CDR3nt: TGTGCCAGCGACCGGGGGGCGGGTGAAAAACTGTTTTTT; CDR3aa: CASDRGAGEKLFF
j_gene: TRBJ2-3; d_gene: -; v_gene: TRBV28; abundance: -; CDR3nt: TGTGCCAGCAGTAGTAGTGGGAGGCAGGTTGATACGCAGTATTTT; CDR3aa: CASSSSGRQVDTQYF
j_gene: TRBJ2-3; d_gene: -; v_gene: TRBV7-7; abundance: -; CDR3nt: TGTGCCAGCAGCTTAACAGGGAGAAGCACAGATACGCAGTATTTT; CDR3aa: CASSLTGRSTDTQYF
j_gene: TRBJ2-1; d_gene: TRBD2; v_gene: TRBV7-9; abundance: once; CDR3nt: TGTGCCAGCAGCCCAATAGCGGGCGCCCGCTACAATGAGCAGTTCTTC; CDR3aa: CASSPIAGARYNEQFF
j_gene: TRBJ1-1; d_gene: TRBD1; v_gene: TRBV6-6; abundance: -; CDR3nt: TGTGCCAGCAGACTCCCGGCAGGGACAGGGTACACTGAAGCTTTCTTT; CDR3aa: CASRLPAGTGYTEAFF
j_gene: TRBJ1-1; d_gene: -; v_gene: TRBV7-9; abundance: -; CDR3nt: TGTGCCAGCAGTCTTAACCGGGACACTGAAGCTTTCTTT; CDR3aa: CASSLNRDTEAFF
j_gene: TRBJ2-2; d_gene: -; v_gene: TRBV7-9; abundance: -; CDR3nt: TGTGCCAGCAGCCTCGGGACTGCGAACACCGGGGAGCTGTTTTTT; CDR3aa: CASSLGTANTGELFF
j_gene: TRBJ2-5; d_gene: TRBD1; v_gene: TRBV2; abundance: -; CDR3nt: TGTGCCAGCAGAGAGGGGACAGGGAGTCTGGAGACCCAGTACTTC; CDR3aa: CASREGTGSLETQYF
j_gene: TRBJ2-3; d_gene: -; v_gene: TRBV21-1; abundance: -; CDR3nt: TGTGCCAGCAACGCGGGGAGCCAAAGCACAGATACGCAGTATTTT; CDR3aa: CASNAGSQSTDTQYF
j_gene: TRBJ2-7; d_gene: TRBD2; v_gene: TRBV7-8; abundance: -; CDR3nt: TGTGCCAGCAGCACTCGCGGGGGGATCTACGAGCAGTACTTC; CDR3aa: CASSTRGGIYEQYF
j_gene: TRBJ2-1; d_gene: TRBD2; v_gene: TRBV6-4; abundance: -; CDR3nt: TGTGCCAGCAGTGGGCGGGAGGGGGATGAGCAGTTCTTC; CDR3aa: CASSGREGDEQFF
j_gene: TRBJ1-1; d_gene: -; v_gene: TRBV27; abundance: few; CDR3nt: TGTGCCAGCAGTCCTGGGGGGGTAACTGAAGCTTTCTTT; CDR3aa: CASSPGGVTEAFF
j_gene: TRBJ2-5; d_gene: TRBD1; v_gene: TRBV5-4; abundance: -; CDR3nt: TGTGCCAGCAGCCCAGGGGGTCGGGAGACCCAGTACTTC; CDR3aa: CASSPGGRETQYF
j_gene: TRBJ1-2; d_gene: -; v_gene: TRBV7-2; abundance: -; CDR3nt: TGTGCCAGCAGCTTAGCTATACAGGGTAACTATGGCTACACCTTC; CDR3aa: CASSLAIQGNYGYTF
j_gene: TRBJ2-5; d_gene: -; v_gene: TRBV23-1; abundance: -; CDR3nt: TGCGCCAGCAGTCACTCAACGGGGGTGGGTAAAGAGACCCAGTACTTC; CDR3aa: CASSHSTGVGKETQYF
j_gene: TRBJ2-1; d_gene: -; v_gene: TRBV16; abundance: -; CDR3nt: TGTGCCAGCAGCCAGTCGGGCCGAGAGCAGTTCTTC; CDR3aa: CASSQSGREQFF
j_gene: TRBJ2-5; d_gene: -; v_gene: TRBV7-3; abundance: -; CDR3nt: TGTGCCAGCAGCTTACGAGGGTACCAAGAGACCCAGTACTTC; CDR3aa: CASSLRGYQETQYF
j_gene: TRBJ2-3; d_gene: -; v_gene: TRBV11-3; abundance: -; CDR3nt: TGTGCCAGCAGCTTAAGAGGACATATCACAGATACGCAGTATTTT; CDR3aa: CASSLRGHITDTQYF
j_gene: TRBJ1-1; d_gene: -; v_gene: TRBV5-5; abundance: -; CDR3nt: TGTGCCAGCAGCTTGGGACGGATAATGAACACTGAAGCTTTCTTT; CDR3aa: CASSLGRIMNTEAFF
j_gene: TRBJ1-2; d_gene: -; v_gene: TRBV7-2; abundance: -; CDR3nt: TGTGCCAGCAGCCCAAGGACGGACGGCTACACCTTC; CDR3aa: CASSPRTDGYTF
j_gene: TRBJ2-2; d_gene: -; v_gene: TRBV28; abundance: -; CDR3nt: TGTGCCAGCAGTAGCTACGCCGGGGAGCTGTTTTTT; CDR3aa: CASSSYAGELFF
j_gene: TRBJ2-1; d_gene: -; v_gene: TRBV12-5; abundance: -; CDR3nt: TGTGCTAGTGGTTCCTTCAATGAGCAGTTCTTC; CDR3aa: CASGSFNEQFF
j_gene: TRBJ2-1; d_gene: TRBD2; v_gene: TRBV15; abundance: -; CDR3nt: TGTGCCACCAGCAGAGACAGAACAATGGGACTAGCGGCCTACAATGAGCAGTTCTTC; CDR3aa: CATSRDRTMGLAAYNEQFF
j_gene: TRBJ2-7; d_gene: -; v_gene: TRBV5-1; abundance: -; CDR3nt: TGCGCCAGCAGCTTGACGGGGAGCTACGAGCAGTACTTC; CDR3aa: CASSLTGSYEQYF
j_gene: TRBJ1-4; d_gene: TRBD1; v_gene: TRBV19; abundance: -; CDR3nt: TGTGCCAGTAGCCTCCGACAGGGCGGAGATGAAAAACTGTTTTTT; CDR3aa: CASSLRQGGDEKLFF
j_gene: TRBJ2-3; d_gene: -; v_gene: TRBV28; abundance: -; CDR3nt: TGTGCCAGCAGTCCGTGGGGGGGGGCGAGCACAGATACGCAGTATTTT; CDR3aa: CASSPWGGASTDTQYF
j_gene: TRBJ2-2; d_gene: TRBD2; v_gene: TRBV2; abundance: -; CDR3nt: TGTGCCAGCAGGGGGACTAGTTCCACCGGGGAGCTGTTTTTT; CDR3aa: CASRGTSSTGELFF
j_gene: TRBJ2-2; d_gene: -; v_gene: TRBV9; abundance: -; CDR3nt: TGTGCCAGCAGCGTAGACAGGGTGCGGACCGGGGAGCTGTTTTTT; CDR3aa: CASSVDRVRTGELFF
j_gene: TRBJ1-5; d_gene: -; v_gene: TRBV7-9; abundance: medium-sized; CDR3nt: TGTGCCAGCAGCACGGACACTTACAATCAGCCCCAGCATTTT; CDR3aa: CASSTDTYNQPQHF
j_gene: TRBJ2-1; d_gene: -; v_gene: TRBV7-2; abundance: -; CDR3nt: TGTGCCAGCAGCTTAGTCCCGAGCTCCTACAATGAGCAGTTCTTC; CDR3aa: CASSLVPSSYNEQFF
j_gene: TRBJ2-7; d_gene: TRBD1; v_gene: TRBV5-4; abundance: -; CDR3nt: TGTGCCAGCACCGAGACAGGGGACCCCTACGAGCAGTACTTC; CDR3aa: CASTETGDPYEQYF
j_gene: TRBJ1-4; d_gene: -; v_gene: TRBV19; abundance: -; CDR3nt: TGTGCCAGTAGACCCACAGGAGCAACTAATGAAAAACTGTTTTTT; CDR3aa: CASRPTGATNEKLFF
j_gene: TRBJ1-2; d_gene: TRBD1; v_gene: TRBV18; abundance: -; CDR3nt: TGTGCCAGCTCACCCCCAAGTAGGGGGCCCTATGGCTACACCTTC; CDR3aa: CASSPPSRGPYGYTF
j_gene: TRBJ2-5; d_gene: TRBD2; v_gene: TRBV19; abundance: -; CDR3nt: TGTGCCAGTAGTAGGGGACTACGGCAAGAGACCCAGTACTTC; CDR3aa: CASSRGLRQETQYF
j_gene: TRBJ2-7; d_gene: -; v_gene: TRBV18; abundance: few; CDR3nt: TGTGCCAGCTCACCACCTAGCGGAGGGGAGCAGTACTTC; CDR3aa: CASSPPSGGEQYF
j_gene: TRBJ1-4; d_gene: TRBD1; v_gene: TRBV6-1; abundance: -; CDR3nt: TGTGCCAGCAGTTCCCCGGGACAGAGTAATGAAAAACTGTTTTTT; CDR3aa: CASSSPGQSNEKLFF
j_gene: TRBJ2-5; d_gene: TRBD2; v_gene: TRBV7-9; abundance: -; CDR3nt: TGTGCCAGCAGCCCGGGAGGCTTGATCCAAGAGACCCAGTACTTC; CDR3aa: CASSPGGLIQETQYF
j_gene: TRBJ2-7; d_gene: -; v_gene: TRBV25-1; abundance: -; CDR3nt: TGTGCCAGCAGTGTAACAGGCACCTACGAGCAGTACTTC; CDR3aa: CASSVTGTYEQYF
j_gene: TRBJ2-7; d_gene: -; v_gene: TRBV7-2; abundance: -; CDR3nt: TGTGCCAGCAGCTTAGCGGCGGGGACCCCCTACGAGCAGTACTTC; CDR3aa: CASSLAAGTPYEQYF
j_gene: TRBJ1-1; d_gene: TRBD1; v_gene: TRBV7-2; abundance: -; CDR3nt: TGTGCCAGCAGCACCAGACAGGGGCCTGAAGCTTTCTTT; CDR3aa: CASSTRQGPEAFF
j_gene: TRBJ2-7; d_gene: -; v_gene: TRBV7-9; abundance: -; CDR3nt: TGTGCCAGCAGCTTAGGAGGTACCAGCCACTCCTACGAGCAGTACTTC; CDR3aa: CASSLGGTSHSYEQYF
j_gene: TRBJ2-2; d_gene: TRBD1; v_gene: TRBV5-1; abundance: many; CDR3nt: TGCGCCAGCAGCTTGGACAGGGGGAACACCGGGGAGCTGTTTTTT; CDR3aa: CASSLDRGNTGELFF
j_gene: TRBJ2-5; d_gene: TRBD2; v_gene: TRBV19; abundance: few; CDR3nt: TGTGCCAGTAGTCAACTAGCGGGAGGGTTTGGGGAGACCCAGTACTTC; CDR3aa: CASSQLAGGFGETQYF
j_gene: TRBJ1-1; d_gene: -; v_gene: TRBV27; abundance: -; CDR3nt: TGTGCCAGCAGTTCGCCAAGGAACACTGAAGCTTTCTTT; CDR3aa: CASSSPRNTEAFF
j_gene: TRBJ1-1; d_gene: -; v_gene: TRBV7-2; abundance: -; CDR3nt: TGTGCCAGCAGCGTTGCATCAGGGATCACTGAAGCTTTCTTT; CDR3aa: CASSVASGITEAFF
j_gene: TRBJ2-7; d_gene: TRBD1; v_gene: TRBV5-8; abundance: few; CDR3nt: TGTGCCAGCAGCAGTGGGACAGGGGGAACCTACGAGCAGTACTTC; CDR3aa: CASSSGTGGTYEQYF
j_gene: TRBJ1-5; d_gene: -; v_gene: TRBV27; abundance: -; CDR3nt: TGTGCCAGCAGTTCAGGGTTGCGTCAGCCCCAGCATTTT; CDR3aa: CASSSGLRQPQHF